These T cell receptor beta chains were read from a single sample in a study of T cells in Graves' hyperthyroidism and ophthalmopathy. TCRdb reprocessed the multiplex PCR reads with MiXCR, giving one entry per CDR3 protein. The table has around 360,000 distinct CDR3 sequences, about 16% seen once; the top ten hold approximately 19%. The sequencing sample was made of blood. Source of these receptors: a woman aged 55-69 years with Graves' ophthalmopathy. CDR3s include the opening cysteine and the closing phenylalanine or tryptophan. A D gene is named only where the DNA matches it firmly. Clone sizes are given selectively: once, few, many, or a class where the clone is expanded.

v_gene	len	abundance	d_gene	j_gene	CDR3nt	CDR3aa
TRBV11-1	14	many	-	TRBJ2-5	TGTGCCAGCAGCCGATGGACGGGGGAAGAGACCCAGTACTTC	CASSRWTGEETQYF
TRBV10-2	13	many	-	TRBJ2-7	TGCGCCAGCAGTGGTAGCGGAACTTACGAGCAGTACTTC	CASSGSGTYEQYF
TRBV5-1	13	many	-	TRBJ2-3	TGCGCCAGCAGCCGGGACTTTGCAGATACGCAGTATTTT	CASSRDFADTQYF
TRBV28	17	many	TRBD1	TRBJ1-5	TGTGCCAGCAGAATGATTCAGGGGGCTTATAGCAATCAGCCCCAGCATTTT	CASRMIQGAYSNQPQHF
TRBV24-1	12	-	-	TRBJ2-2	TGTGCCATCAGTGCCACAACCGGGGAGCTGTTTTTT	CAISATTGELFF
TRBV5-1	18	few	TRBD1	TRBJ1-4	TGCGCCAGCAGCCACCGGGACAGAACATATGCAACTAATGAAAAACTGTTTTTT	CASSHRDRTYATNEKLFF
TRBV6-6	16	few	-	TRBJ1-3	TGTGCCAGCAGTTACTCGGCGGACAACTCTGGAAACACCATATATTTT	CASSYSADNSGNTIYF
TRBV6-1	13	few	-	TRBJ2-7	TGTGCCAGCAGCTCCACAGGGCTCAACGAGCAGTACTTC	CASSSTGLNEQYF
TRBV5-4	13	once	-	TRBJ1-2	TGTGCCAGCAGCCTTCTGGGGGCCTATGGCTACACCTTC	CASSLLGAYGYTF
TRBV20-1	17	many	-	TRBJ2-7	TGCAGTGCTCGCCGCCGGGACCCATCACACGGCTCCTACGAGCAGTACTTC	CSARRRDPSHGSYEQYF
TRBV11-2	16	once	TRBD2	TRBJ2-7	TGTGCCAGCATCGCCCGGGGGCTAGCGGGAGGCTACGAGCAGTACTTC	CASIARGLAGGYEQYF
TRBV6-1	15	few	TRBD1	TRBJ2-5	TGTGCCAGCAGTGTTCGGACAGGGGGCATGGAGACCCAGTACTTC	CASSVRTGGMETQYF
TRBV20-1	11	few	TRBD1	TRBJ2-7	TGCAGTGCTCGGACAGGTGACGAGCAGTACTTC	CSARTGDEQYF
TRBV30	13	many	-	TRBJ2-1	TGTGCCTGGAGTCCACCCAACTATGACGGCCAGTTCTTC	CAWSPPNYDGQFF
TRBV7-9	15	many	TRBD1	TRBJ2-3	TGTGCCAGCAGCTCCCTAGGGGGCGGCACAGATACGCAGTATTTT	CASSSLGGGTDTQYF
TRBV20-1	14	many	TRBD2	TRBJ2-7	TGCAGTGCTAGTCGCGCTAGCGGGAGTGACGAGCAGTACTTC	CSASRASGSDEQYF
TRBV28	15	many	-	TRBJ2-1	TGTGCCAGCAGTTTCCCGGGACAAAAAGATGGTGAGCAGTTCTTC	CASSFPGQKDGEQFF
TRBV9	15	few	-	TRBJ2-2	TGTGCCAGCAGCTGGGAGCAGGGTCGGTCGGGGGAGCTGTTTTTT	CASSWEQGRSGELFF
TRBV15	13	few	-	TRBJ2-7	TGTGCCACCAGCAGAGAAGCGTTTTCCGAGCAGTACTTC	CATSREAFSEQYF
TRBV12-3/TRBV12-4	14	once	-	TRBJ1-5	TGTGCCGGCAGTCTAACACCTAGCAATCAGCCCCAGCATTTT	CAGSLTPSNQPQHF
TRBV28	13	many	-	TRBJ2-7	TGTGCCAGCAGGAGTGCTGGGTTCTACGAGCAGTACTTC	CASRSAGFYEQYF
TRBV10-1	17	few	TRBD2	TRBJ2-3	TGCGCCAGCAGTCCGGGACTAGCGGGAGTCGGGACAGATACGCAGTATTTT	CASSPGLAGVGTDTQYF
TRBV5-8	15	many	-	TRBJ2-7	TGTGCCAGCAGCTTGTGGCCAGGCGGCTCCTACGAGCAGTACTTC	CASSLWPGGSYEQYF
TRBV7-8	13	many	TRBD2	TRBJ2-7	TGTGCCGGTGGGGAGGGTCCCTCCTACGAGCAGTACTTC	CAGGEGPSYEQYF
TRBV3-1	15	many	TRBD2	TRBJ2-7	TGTGCCAGCAGCCAAGCAGTTAGCGGGTTCTACGAGCAGTACTTC	CASSQAVSGFYEQYF
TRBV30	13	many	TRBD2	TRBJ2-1	TGTGCCTGGAATGGGAGGGGTCGTACTGAGCAGTTCTTC	CAWNGRGRTEQFF
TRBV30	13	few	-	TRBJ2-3	TGTGCCTGGAGTGTTCTATCTAGCGTTACGCAGTATTTT	CAWSVLSSVTQYF
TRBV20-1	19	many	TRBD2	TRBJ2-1	TGCAGTGCTAGACGACCGGGAGGGTCTAGCGGGAGAGGTCTCAATGAGCAGTTCTTC	CSARRPGGSSGRGLNEQFF
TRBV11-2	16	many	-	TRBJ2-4	TGTGCCAGCACCTCCCCCGGACAGCTCTCCAAAAACATTCAGTACTTC	CASTSPGQLSKNIQYF
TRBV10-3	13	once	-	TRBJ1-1	TGTGCCATCAGTGAGTGGGCAGCCTCTGAAGCTTTCTTT	CAISEWAASEAFF
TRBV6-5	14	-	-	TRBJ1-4	TGTGCCAGCAGTTACTCGCCGGGGGATGAAAAACTGTTTTTT	CASSYSPGDEKLFF
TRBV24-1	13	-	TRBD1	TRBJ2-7	TGTGCCACCAGTGATCCCGGGACAGCCGAGCAGTACTTC	CATSDPGTAEQYF
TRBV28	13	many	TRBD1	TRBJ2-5	TGTGCCAGCGGCCAGGGGGCTTGGGAGACCCAGTACTTC	CASGQGAWETQYF